This T cell receptor (beta chain) was identified during a study of CD8+ T cells in alopecia areata. Treatment given: oral pan-JAK inhibitor, 5-10 mg twice daily. This clone has a handful of counts. Its specificity is not known. This CDR3 contains 15 residues. V gave up 8 bases and J gave up 6 bases; unmatched junction bases: 9. CDR1 MNHEY and CDR2 SVGAGI come from the germline V gene. Extraction and reverse transcription of RNA yielded cDNA as the sequencing template. The method was immunoSEQ multiplex PCR; TCRdb's version includes in-frame clones alone and lacks a portion of them. The top ten hold about 12% of the sample, which has some 120,000 clones, about 59% seen once. Points from the study as a whole: Tofacitinib yielded significantly lower scalp clonality and fewer expanded CD8+ clones among the top 100.

The input for sequencing was CD8+ T cells sorted from blood, taken at week 24, from a patient treated with tofacitinib. This clonotype was sampled from a human donor with alopecia areata. This chain connects TRBV6-5 to TRBJ2-3; 12 bases align to TRBD1. The CDR3 nucleotides are TGTGCCAGCGGACCGGGACAGGGGGCTGTTGATACGCAGTATTTT. Its protein product is CASGPGQGAVDTQYF.